This T cell receptor (beta chain) was sequenced during a study of T cell repertoires in cytomegalovirus infection. Study-level background: CMV infection together with matching HLA type was indicated by public TCR beta signatures.

TCRdb reanalysed the reads using MiXCR and keeps one entry per CDR3 protein. The data hold some 150,000 distinct CDR3 sequences, with roughly a quarter observed a single time. This clonotype has a handful of counts. Its matching antigen is unknown. Study outcomes and limitations: Individuals carrying CMV plus the relevant HLA were identified by cumulative frequency of public TCR beta families. Ex vivo responses were dominated by HLA-C-restricted CMV-specific TCR beta clonotypes.

The CDR3 has 16 amino acids. Deletions cut 3 bases from V and 4 bases from J, with 13 bases between. Germline V gene sequence: CDR1 ENHRY, CDR2 SYGVKD. This sequence was found in a human donor in good health (CMV status not recorded). Some clones in this sample may be carry-over from other donors' samples. The chain carries TRBV10-3 and TRBJ1-6; D unclear. The specimen was PBMCs. CDR3 in DNA: TGTGCCATCAGTGAAGTCGCTGCCCCGTATAATTCACCCCTCCACTTT. Its protein is CAISEVAAPYNSPLHF.